This TCR beta chain comes out of a study of cytomegalovirus exposure and HLA in healthy donors. Remarks on this clone: What it binds is unknown.

Profiled with immunoSEQ multiplex PCR; TCRdb holds only in-frame clones, not every one. The table lists some 170,000 clones, about 90% of them singletons. Study conclusions and caveats: According to a later analysis, TCR clusters from the first cohort tended to co-occur in the 90 to 150 validation repertoires. TCR beta chains numbering some 160 were designated cytomegalovirus-associated.

The sequencing sample was made of PBMCs. This clonotype originated in a young woman in good health and CMV-seronegative.

This CDR3 reads CASSVLAGEYNEQFF. The CDR3 DNA is TGTGCCAGCAGCGTACTAGCGGGGGAATACAATGAGCAGTTCTTC. This chain joins TRBV9 and TRBJ2-1, with 10 positions matching TRBD2. The CDR3 length is 15 residues. The V gene end was trimmed by 1 base and the J gene end by 4 bases; junction bases not matched to a gene: 2. The germline gives CDR1 SGDLS, CDR2 YYNGEE. Full variable domain (remainder filled in from reference TRBV9 and TRBJ2-1): DSGVTQTPKHLITATGQRVTLRCSPRSGDLSVYWYQQSLDQGLQFLIQYYNGEERAKGNILERFSAQQFPDLHSELNLSSLELGDSALYFCASSVLAGEYNEQFFGPGTRLTVL.